What follows describes a single TCR beta chain. Its matching antigen is unknown. The germline V gene encodes CDR1 MDHEN and CDR2 SYDVKM. The ends were cut back, 2 bases at V and 6 bases at J, with 5 bases in the middle. This CDR3 has 12 amino acids. Sequencing was performed with immunoSEQ multiplex PCR; in TCRdb, only in-frame clones are kept and a portion is missing. Counted here are about 6,400 clones, 75% to 90% occurring once; the ten biggest clones make up approximately 7.7%. The sample comes from a study of T cell clonotyping in hematopoietic cell transplantation. Study-wide results and limits: CD4 and CD8 repertoire contributions could not be separated without sorting. Pathologically expanded recipient clonotypes increased progressively from day 30 to day 180 as diversity fell.

This material consisted of peripheral blood mononuclear cells, taken 100 days after allogeneic stem cell transplant. This receptor was taken from a male patient aged 40-50 years who had an allogeneic stem cell transplant from an unrelated donor, so the T cells may come from the graft donor. Some clones in this sample may be carry-over from other donors' samples. The chain has TRBV28 and TRBJ1-5; unclear D gene. This chain's CDR3 is CASSLSGQPQHF. In DNA, the CDR3 is TGTGCCAGCAGTTTAAGTGGTCAGCCCCAGCATTTT.